This TCR beta chain was identified during a study of T-cell memory formation after mild COVID-19. Study-wide results and caveats: Clones that contracted clustered mainly in CM and EM if CD4+ and in EMRA if CD8+.

Amplification by 5'RACE using constant-segment primers produced TCR alpha and TCR beta cDNA libraries that carried sample barcodes and UMIs. TCRdb used MiXCR to reprocess the 5' RACE reads, holding one entry per CDR3 protein. The profile shows about 400,000 distinct CDR3 sequences, approximately 15% of them singletons. V dropped 8 bases and J dropped 0; count of bases not matched to a gene: 18. This CDR3 has 19 residues. Germline values: CDR1 MDHEN, CDR2 SYDVKM. A word on this clonotype: Its antigen is currently unknown.

The specimen was PBMCs or a T cell subset sorted from them (not recorded which). This chain connects TRBV28 to TRBJ2-3; TRBD2 aligns across 9 bases. The TCR originated in a man younger than 35 who had mild COVID-19 (a few samples of this study predate the infection). Cell type and time point are not known. The CDR3 sequence is CASLPGFLAGLSSTDTQYF. The CDR3 coding sequence is TGTGCCAGCCTTCCTGGGTTTCTAGCGGGGCTTTCTAGCACAGATACGCAGTATTTT.